This T cell receptor (beta chain) was sequenced during a study of T-cell reconstitution after alpha-beta-depleted transplantation in children. Study results and caveats: The main origin of T-cell counts and diversity one year after transplant was newly produced T cells. After transplant, high TCRbeta diversity at day 60 in some patients arose from surviving recipient T cells and thymic progenitors. Several hundred expanded graft clones reportedly were the source of alpha-beta T cells about two months after transplant.

Preparation of the TCRbeta library was carried out with unique molecular identifiers. TCRdb processed the PCR reads anew with MiXCR; each CDR3 protein has one entry. The top ten clones hold around a third of a sample with approximately 500,000 distinct CDR3 sequences, roughly 30% of them seen once. This clonotype was counted only a few times. What it binds is not known. This clonotype was sampled from a boy in the first two years of life with Wiskott-Aldrich syndrome, due to receive a stem cell transplant. The sample in question was PBMCs, obtained before TCRalphabeta/CD19-depleted stem cell transplant.

The CDR3 reads CAISDFRLGSTYF. The DNA for the CDR3 is TGTGCCATCAGTGATTTTCGACTAGGCTCGACGTACTTC. The V gene is TRBV10-3, the J gene TRBJ2-7, with a possible D match to TRBD2 (6 bases). Germline lookup yields CDR1 ENHRY and CDR2 SYGVKD. With 3 bases removed from V and 12 bases from J, the gap between germline ends came to 18 bases. The length of the CDR3 is 13 residues.